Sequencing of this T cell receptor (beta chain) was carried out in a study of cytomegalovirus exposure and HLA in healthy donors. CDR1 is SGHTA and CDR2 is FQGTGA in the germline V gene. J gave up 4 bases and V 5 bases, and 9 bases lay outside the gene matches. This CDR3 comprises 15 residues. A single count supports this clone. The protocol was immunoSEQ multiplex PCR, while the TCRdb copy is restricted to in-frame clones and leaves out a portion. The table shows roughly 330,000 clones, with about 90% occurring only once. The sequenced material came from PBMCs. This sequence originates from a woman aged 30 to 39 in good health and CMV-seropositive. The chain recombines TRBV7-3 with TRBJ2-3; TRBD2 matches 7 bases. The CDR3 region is CASSPHRGSPDTQYF. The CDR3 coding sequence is TGTGCCAGCAGCCCCCACCGCGGGAGCCCAGATACGCAGTATTTT. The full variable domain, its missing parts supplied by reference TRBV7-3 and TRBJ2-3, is GAGVSQTPSNKVTEKGKYVELRCDPISGHTALYWYRQSLGQGPEFLIYFQGTGAADDSGLPNDRFFAVRPEGSVSTLKIQRTERGDSAVYLCASSPHRGSPDTQYFGPGTRLTVL.